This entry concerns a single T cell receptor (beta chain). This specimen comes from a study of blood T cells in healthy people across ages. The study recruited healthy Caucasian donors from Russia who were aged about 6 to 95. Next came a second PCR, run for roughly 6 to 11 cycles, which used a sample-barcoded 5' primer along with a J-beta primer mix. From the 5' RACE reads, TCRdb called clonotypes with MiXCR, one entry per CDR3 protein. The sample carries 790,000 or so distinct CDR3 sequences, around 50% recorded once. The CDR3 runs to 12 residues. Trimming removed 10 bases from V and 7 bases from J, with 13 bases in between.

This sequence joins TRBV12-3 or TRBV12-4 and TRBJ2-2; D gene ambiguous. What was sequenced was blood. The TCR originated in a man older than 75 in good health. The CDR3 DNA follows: TGTGCCACCCAGCTAGATATCGGGGAGCTGTTTTTT. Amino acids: CATQLDIGELFF.